This T cell receptor (beta chain) was recovered during a study of control samples from healthy donors and cancer patients. Sequencing used immunoSEQ multiplex PCR; TCRdb keeps in-frame clones, though not all of them. This sample has 170,000 or so clones, with around 94% found just once. The V gene end was trimmed by 7 bases and the J gene end by 0 bases; junction bases not matched to a gene: 6. CDR1 is LGHNT and CDR2 is FRNRAP in the germline V gene. This CDR3 comprises 15 residues. The clonotype was recovered from a young woman in good health. Sequencing was performed on blood. V gene TRBV12-5 combines with J gene TRBJ1-5, with 7 bases matching TRBD1. CDR3 in DNA: TGTGCTAGTGCCCTGTACAGGGGTAGCAATCAGCCCCAGCATTTT. It is translated as CASALYRGSNQPQHF. The full variable domain, in which reference TRBV12-5 and TRBJ1-5 provide the parts outside the CDR3, is DARVTQTPRHKVTEMGQEVTMRCQPILGHNTVFWYRQTMMQGLELLAYFRNRAPLDDSGMPKDRFSAEMPDATLATLKIQPSEPRDSAVYFCASALYRGSNQPQHFGDGTRLSIL.